This is a list of T cell receptor beta chains from one sample in a study of cytomegalovirus exposure and HLA in healthy donors. Libraries were prepared by immunoSEQ multiplex PCR; TCRdb keeps only in-frame clonotypes and omits some of them. The sample yields 120,000 to 150,000 clones, roughly four fifths seen once. Sequencing input: PBMCs. These TCRs come from a woman aged 25 to 39 in good health and CMV-seronegative. Each CDR3 is given with its conserved first and last residue. Fields, in order: V gene, J gene, D gene, CDR3 length, clone size, CDR3 protein. D genes are given only for firm matches. Not all rows give a size; the values are once, few, many and, for expanded clones, a class.

TRBV28,TRBJ2-7,NA,15,NA,CASRNLGGSRGEQYF
TRBV2,TRBJ1-2,TRBD1,13,NA,CASMRQGATGYTF
TRBV6-6,TRBJ1-1,NA,16,once,CASSYSRQYMNTEAFF
TRBV28,TRBJ1-5,NA,18,NA,CASSLRELRTASNQPQHF
TRBV2,TRBJ1-1,NA,14,NA,CASSERGMNTEAFF
TRBV6-6,TRBJ2-7,NA,13,NA,CASSRADRDEQYF
TRBV5-6,TRBJ1-2,TRBD1,14,NA,CASSLWTGWDGYTF
TRBV6-1,TRBJ2-7,TRBD2,14,NA,CASSREVRAYEQYF
TRBV7-8,TRBJ1-1,NA,12,NA,CASSLGGGEAFF
TRBV28,TRBJ1-4,NA,15,NA,CASSSGQTRNEKLFF
TRBV5-1,TRBJ2-7,TRBD2,17,many,CASSSNAFSGGPYEQYF
TRBV5-1,TRBJ1-2,NA,13,NA,CASSPGQVYGYTF
TRBV9,TRBJ2-5,TRBD1,15,NA,CASSVGQGLAETQYF
TRBV5-4,TRBJ1-6,NA,15,NA,CASSLARAGREPLHF
TRBV5-1,TRBJ2-1,NA,14,NA,CASSPGQLYNEQFF
TRBV4-1,TRBJ2-7,TRBD1,15,NA,CASRPLGQGAYEQYF
TRBV27,TRBJ2-7,NA,14,few,CASSFSAGASEQYF
TRBV5-6,TRBJ1-1,TRBD1,14,NA,CASSLGDRPTEAFF
TRBV10-3,TRBJ1-3,NA,14,NA,CATTFGGNGNTIYF